This T cell receptor beta chain was profiled in a study of OX40 agonist ivuxolimab in advanced cancers. Study-wide background: Partial responses were achieved by three patients, of whom one had hepatocellular carcinoma and two had cutaneous melanoma.

Comments on this clone: Its specificity is unknown.

General study findings and limits: Among the nonresponders, some also had low normalized T-cell clonal expansion. The antigens recognized by the expanded peripheral T cells, that is their antigen specificity, were not determined. The average count of expanded clones was higher among CD8+ T cells than among CD4+.

Method: immunoSEQ multiplex PCR; TCRdb's copy keeps in-frame clones and lacks some. The sample yields under 20,000 clones, around 70% seen once. Trimming removed 0 bases from V and 4 bases from J, with 16 bases in between. CDR3 size: 16 residues. Germline V gene lookup returns CDR1 SGDLS and CDR2 YYNGEE. Sequencing used CD4+ or CD8+ T cells sorted from blood, obtained in a trial of the OX40 agonist ivuxolimab. This TCR came from an adult with an advanced solid tumor such as melanoma, head and neck, liver or kidney cancer. V usage is TRBV9 and J usage is TRBJ1-2, with a tentative D call TRBD1 (6 bases). The CDR3 nucleotides are TGTGCCAGCAGCGTAGCCCGGGACACTACCAGCTATGGCTACACCTTC. Protein product: CASSVARDTTSYGYTF.